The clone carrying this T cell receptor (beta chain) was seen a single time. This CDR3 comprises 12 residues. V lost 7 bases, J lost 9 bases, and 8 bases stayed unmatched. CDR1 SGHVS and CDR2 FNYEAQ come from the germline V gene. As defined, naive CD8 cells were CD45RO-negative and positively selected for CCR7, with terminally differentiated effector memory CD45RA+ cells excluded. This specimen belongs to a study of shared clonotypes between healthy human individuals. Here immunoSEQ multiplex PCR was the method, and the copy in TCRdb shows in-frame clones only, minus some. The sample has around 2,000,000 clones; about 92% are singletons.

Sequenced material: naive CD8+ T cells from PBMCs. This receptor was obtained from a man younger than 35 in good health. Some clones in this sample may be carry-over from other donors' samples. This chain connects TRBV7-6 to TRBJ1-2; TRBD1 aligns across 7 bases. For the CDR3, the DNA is TGTGCCAGCAACACCGGACAGGAACGCTACACCTTC. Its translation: CASNTGQERYTF.